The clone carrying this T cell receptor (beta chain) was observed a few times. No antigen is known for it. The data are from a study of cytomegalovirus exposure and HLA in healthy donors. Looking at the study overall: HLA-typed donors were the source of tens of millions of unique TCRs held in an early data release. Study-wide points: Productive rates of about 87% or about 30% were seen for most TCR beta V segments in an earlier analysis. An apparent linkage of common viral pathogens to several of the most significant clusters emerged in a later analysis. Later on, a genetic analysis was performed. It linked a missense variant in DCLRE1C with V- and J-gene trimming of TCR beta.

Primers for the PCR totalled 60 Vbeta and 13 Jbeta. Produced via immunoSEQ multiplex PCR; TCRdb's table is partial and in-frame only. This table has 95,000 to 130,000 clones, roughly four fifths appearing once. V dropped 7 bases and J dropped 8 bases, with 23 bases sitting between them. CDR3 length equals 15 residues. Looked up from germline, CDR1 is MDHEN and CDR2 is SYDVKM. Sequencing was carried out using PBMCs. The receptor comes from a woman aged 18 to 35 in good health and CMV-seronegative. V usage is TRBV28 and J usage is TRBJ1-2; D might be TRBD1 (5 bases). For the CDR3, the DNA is TGTGCCAGCAACAAACCTTCCCAGGGCTTTGGCGGCTACACCTTC. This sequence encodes CASNKPSQGFGGYTF.